This TCR beta chain is from a study of CD8 T cells in Susac syndrome. General study points: The authors acknowledged that the study's TCR sequencing and HLA analysis involved relatively few individuals.

CD8+ and CD4+ T cells from blood underwent TCR beta sequencing, which was carried out in a high-throughput format. The CD8+ and CD4+ T cells were negatively isolated, with the TEMRA cells enriched by FACS. After extraction with the RNeasy kit, roughly 0.5 to 1 ug of the RNA was reverse transcribed using random hexamers. Multiplex immunoSEQ PCR targeted 54 Vbeta and 13 Jbeta TCR beta segments. MiXCR, run by TCRdb on the immunoSEQ multiplex PCR reads, gives a single entry per CDR3 protein. This sample has around 200,000 distinct CDR3 sequences, with approximately 90% found just once. The CDR3 has 13 amino acids. Germline CDR1 reads SGDLS; CDR2 reads YYNGEE. The ends were cut back, 10 bases at V and 0 bases at J, with 14 bases in the middle. With regard to this clonotype: Its specificity is unknown.

The TCR comes from a human donor with multiple sclerosis. The chain employs TRBV9 and TRBJ2-7; D may correspond to TRBD1 or TRBD2 (6 bases each). Sequencing was performed on CD8+ T cells from PBMCs. CDR3 in amino acids: CASSGASSYEQYF. In DNA, the CDR3 is TGTGCCTCCTCGGGGGCAAGCTCCTACGAGCAGTACTTC.